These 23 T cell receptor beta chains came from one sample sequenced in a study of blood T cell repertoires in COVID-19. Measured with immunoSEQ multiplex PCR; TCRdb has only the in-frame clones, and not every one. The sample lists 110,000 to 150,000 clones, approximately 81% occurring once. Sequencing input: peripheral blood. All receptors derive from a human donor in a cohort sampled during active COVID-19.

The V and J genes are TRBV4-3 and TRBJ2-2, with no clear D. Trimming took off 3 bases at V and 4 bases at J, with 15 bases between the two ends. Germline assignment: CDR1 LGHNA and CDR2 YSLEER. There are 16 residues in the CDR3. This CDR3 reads CASSHKVSSGTGELFF. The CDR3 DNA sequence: TGCGCCAGCAGCCACAAGGTGTCTAGTGGCACCGGGGAGCTGTTTTTT.

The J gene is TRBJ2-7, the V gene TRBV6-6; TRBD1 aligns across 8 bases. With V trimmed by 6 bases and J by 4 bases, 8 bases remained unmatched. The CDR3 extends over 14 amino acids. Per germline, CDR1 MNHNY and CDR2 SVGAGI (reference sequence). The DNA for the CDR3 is TGTGCCAGCAGAAGACAGGGGACAACTTACGAGCAGTACTTC. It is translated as CASRRQGTTYEQYF.

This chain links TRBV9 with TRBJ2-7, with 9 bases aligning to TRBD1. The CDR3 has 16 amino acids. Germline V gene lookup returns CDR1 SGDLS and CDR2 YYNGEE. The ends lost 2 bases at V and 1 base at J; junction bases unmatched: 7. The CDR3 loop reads CASSVRDRAPSYEQYF. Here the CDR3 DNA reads TGTGCCAGCAGCGTCCGGGACAGGGCACCTTCCTACGAGCAGTACTTC.

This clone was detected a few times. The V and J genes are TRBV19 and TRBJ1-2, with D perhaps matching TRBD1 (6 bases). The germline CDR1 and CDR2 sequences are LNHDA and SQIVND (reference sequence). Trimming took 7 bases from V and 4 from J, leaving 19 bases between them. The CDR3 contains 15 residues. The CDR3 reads CASTPWEQGPYGYTF. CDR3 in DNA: TGTGCCAGTACCCCCTGGGAACAGGGACCCTATGGCTACACCTTC.

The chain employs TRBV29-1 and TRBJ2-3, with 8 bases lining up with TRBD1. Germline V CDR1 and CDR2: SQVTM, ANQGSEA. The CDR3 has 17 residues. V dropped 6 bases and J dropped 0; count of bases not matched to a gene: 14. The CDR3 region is CSVPRDRFSGSTDTQYF. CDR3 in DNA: TGCAGCGTCCCACGGGACAGGTTTAGCGGAAGCACAGATACGCAGTATTTT.

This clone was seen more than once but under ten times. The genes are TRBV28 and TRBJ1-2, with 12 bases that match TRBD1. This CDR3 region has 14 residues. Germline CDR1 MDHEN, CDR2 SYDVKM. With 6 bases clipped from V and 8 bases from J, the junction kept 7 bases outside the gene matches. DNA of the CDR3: TGTGCCAGCAGGGGACAGGGGGCCTCGGGAGGCTACACCTTC. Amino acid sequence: CASRGQGASGGYTF.

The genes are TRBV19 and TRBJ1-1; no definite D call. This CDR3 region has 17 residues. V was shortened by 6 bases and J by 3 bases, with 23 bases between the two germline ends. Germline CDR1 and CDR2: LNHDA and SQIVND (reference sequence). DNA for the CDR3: TGTGCCAGTAGACGCCCCCCCGGCAAGGCGGGCTACACTGAAGCTTTCTTT. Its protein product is CASRRPPGKAGYTEAFF. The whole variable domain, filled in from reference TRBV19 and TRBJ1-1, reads DGGITQSPKYLFRKEGQNVTLSCEQNLNHDAMYWYRQDPGQGLRLIYYSQIVNDFQKGDIAEGYSVSREKKESFPLTVTSAQKNPTAFYLCASRRPPGKAGYTEAFFGQGTRLTVV.

CDR3 loop: CASSPRTGTRSPDEQYF. CDR3 in DNA: TGTGCCAGCAGCCCGAGAACCGGGACTAGGTCCCCCGACGAGCAGTACTTC. The V call is TRBV7-9, the J call TRBJ2-7, with 8 bases identical to TRBD2. Germline V gives CDR1 SEHNR, CDR2 FQNEAQ (reference sequence). The CDR3 is 17 amino acids. V was pared by 5 bases and J by 5 bases, with 17 bases of the junction left unmatched.

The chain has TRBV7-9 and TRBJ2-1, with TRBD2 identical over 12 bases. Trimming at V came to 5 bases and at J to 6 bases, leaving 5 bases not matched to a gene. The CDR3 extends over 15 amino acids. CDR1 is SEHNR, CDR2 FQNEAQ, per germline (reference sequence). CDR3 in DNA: TGTGCCAGCAGCCCCCAGACTAGCGGGAGCAATGAGCAGTTCTTC. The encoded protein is CASSPQTSGSNEQFF.

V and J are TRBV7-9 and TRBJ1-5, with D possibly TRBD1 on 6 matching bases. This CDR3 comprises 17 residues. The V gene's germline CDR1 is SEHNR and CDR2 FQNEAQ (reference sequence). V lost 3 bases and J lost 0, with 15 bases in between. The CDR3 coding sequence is TGTGCCAGCAGCTTCTCGGACAGTCTTTATAGCAATCAGCCCCAGCATTTT. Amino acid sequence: CASSFSDSLYSNQPQHF.

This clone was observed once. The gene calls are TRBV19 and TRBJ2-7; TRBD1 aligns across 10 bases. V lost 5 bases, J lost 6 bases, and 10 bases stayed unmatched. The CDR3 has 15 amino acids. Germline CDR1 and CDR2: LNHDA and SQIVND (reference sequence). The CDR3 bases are TGTGCCAGTAGTCCAGGGACAGGGGAAGGCGCCGAGCAGTACTTC. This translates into CASSPGTGEGAEQYF.

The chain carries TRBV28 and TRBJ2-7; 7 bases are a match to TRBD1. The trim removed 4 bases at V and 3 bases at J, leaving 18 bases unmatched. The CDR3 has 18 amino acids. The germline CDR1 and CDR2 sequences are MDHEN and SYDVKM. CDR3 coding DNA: TGTGCCAGCAGTTCTGACAGGGACCCTAAGGCCTCCTACTACGAGCAGTACTTC. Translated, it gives CASSSDRDPKASYYEQYF. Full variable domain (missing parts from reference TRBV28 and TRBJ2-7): DVKVTQSSRYLVKRTGEKVFLECVQDMDHENMFWYRQDPGLGLRLIYFSYDVKMKEKGDIPEGYSVSREKKERFSLILESASTNQTSMYLCASSSDRDPKASYYEQYFGPGTRLTVT.

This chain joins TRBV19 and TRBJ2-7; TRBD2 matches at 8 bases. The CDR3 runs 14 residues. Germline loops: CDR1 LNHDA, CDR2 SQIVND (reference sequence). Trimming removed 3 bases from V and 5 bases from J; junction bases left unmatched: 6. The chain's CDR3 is CASSMGGRRHEQYF. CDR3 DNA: TGTGCCAGTAGTATGGGCGGGAGGCGACACGAGCAGTACTTC. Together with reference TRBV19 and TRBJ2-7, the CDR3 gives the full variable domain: DGGITQSPKYLFRKEGQNVTLSCEQNLNHDAMYWYRQDPGQGLRLIYYSQIVNDFQKGDIAEGYSVSREKKESFPLTVTSAQKNPTAFYLCASSMGGRRHEQYFGPGTRLTVT.

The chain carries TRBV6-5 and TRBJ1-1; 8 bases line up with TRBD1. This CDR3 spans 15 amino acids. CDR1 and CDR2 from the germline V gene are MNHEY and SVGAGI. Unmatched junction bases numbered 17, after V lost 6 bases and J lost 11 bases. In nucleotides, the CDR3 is TGTGCCAGCAGGCCGAGGCAGGGGGCTTTTACGGACGCTTTCTTT. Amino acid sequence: CASRPRQGAFTDAFF.

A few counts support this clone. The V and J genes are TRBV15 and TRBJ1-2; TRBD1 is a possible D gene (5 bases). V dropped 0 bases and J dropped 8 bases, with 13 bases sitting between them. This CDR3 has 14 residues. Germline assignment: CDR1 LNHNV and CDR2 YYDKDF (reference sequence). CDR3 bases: TGTGCCACCAGCAGAGAGGGCAGGGCAAGCGGCTACACCTTC. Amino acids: CATSREGRASGYTF. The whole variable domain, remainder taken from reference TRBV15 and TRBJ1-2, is DAMVIQNPRYQVTQFGKPVTLSCSQTLNHNVMYWYQQKSSQAPKLLFHYYDKDFNNEADTPDNFQSRRPNTSFCFLDIRSPGLGDTAMYLCATSREGRASGYTFGSGTRLTVV.

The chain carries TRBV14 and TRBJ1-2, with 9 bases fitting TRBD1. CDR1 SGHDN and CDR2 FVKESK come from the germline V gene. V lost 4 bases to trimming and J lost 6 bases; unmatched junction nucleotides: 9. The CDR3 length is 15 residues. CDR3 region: CASSRQDWDRDGYTF. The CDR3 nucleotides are TGTGCCAGCAGCCGCCAAGACTGGGACAGGGATGGCTACACCTTC.

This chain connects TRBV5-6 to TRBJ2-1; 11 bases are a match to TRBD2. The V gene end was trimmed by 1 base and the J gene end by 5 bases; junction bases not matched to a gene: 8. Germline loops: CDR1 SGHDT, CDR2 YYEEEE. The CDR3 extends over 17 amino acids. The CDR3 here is CASSLLLAGVMNNEQFF. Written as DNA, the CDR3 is TGTGCCAGCAGCTTGTTACTAGCGGGAGTCATGAACAATGAGCAGTTCTTC.

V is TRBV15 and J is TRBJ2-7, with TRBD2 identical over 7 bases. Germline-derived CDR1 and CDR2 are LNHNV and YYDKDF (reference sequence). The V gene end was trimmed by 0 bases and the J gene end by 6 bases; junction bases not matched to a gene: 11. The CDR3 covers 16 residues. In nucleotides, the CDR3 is TGTGCCACCAGCAGAGATTGGGCGGGAGCAACAGCCGAGCAGTACTTC. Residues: CATSRDWAGATAEQYF.

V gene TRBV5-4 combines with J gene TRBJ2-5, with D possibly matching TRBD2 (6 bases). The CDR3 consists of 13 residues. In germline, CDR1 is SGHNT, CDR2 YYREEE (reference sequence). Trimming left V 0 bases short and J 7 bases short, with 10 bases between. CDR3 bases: TGTGCCAGCAGCTTGGGGCAGGGAGGGACCCAGTACTTC. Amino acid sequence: CASSLGQGGTQYF.

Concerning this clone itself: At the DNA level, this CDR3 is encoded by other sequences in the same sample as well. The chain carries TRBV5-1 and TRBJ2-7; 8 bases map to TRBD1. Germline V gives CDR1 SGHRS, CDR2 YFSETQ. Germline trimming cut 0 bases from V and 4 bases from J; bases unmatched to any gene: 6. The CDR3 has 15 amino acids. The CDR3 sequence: CASSLEGRGPYEQYF. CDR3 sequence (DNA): TGCGCCAGCAGCTTGGAGGGCAGGGGGCCGTACGAGCAGTACTTC. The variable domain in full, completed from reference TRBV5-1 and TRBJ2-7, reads KAGVTQTPRYLIKTRGQQVTLSCSPISGHRSVSWYQQTPGQGLQFLFEYFSETQRNKGNFPGRFSGRQFSNSRSEMNVSTLELGDSALYLCASSLEGRGPYEQYFGPGTRLTVT.

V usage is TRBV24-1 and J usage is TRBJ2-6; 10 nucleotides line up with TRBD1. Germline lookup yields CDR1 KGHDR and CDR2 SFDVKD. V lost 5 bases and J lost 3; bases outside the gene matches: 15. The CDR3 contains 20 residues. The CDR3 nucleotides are TGTGCCACCAGTGGAGGTTGGGGACAGGGGATGTTCGGTGGGGCCAACGTCCTGACTTTC. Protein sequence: CATSGGWGQGMFGGANVLTF.

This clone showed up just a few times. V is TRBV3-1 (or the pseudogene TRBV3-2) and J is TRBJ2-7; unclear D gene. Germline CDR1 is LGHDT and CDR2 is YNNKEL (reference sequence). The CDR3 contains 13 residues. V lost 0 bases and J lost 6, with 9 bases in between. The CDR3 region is CASSQEPGSEQYF. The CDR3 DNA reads TGTGCCAGCAGCCAAGAGCCGGGTAGCGAGCAGTACTTC.

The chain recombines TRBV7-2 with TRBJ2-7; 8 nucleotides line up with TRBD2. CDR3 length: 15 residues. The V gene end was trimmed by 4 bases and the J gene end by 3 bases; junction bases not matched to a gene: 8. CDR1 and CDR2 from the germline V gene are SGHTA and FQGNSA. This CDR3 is CASSSEGLVDYEQYF. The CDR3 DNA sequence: TGTGCCAGCAGCTCCGAGGGACTAGTTGACTACGAGCAGTACTTC.